This T cell receptor beta chain originates from a study of cytomegalovirus exposure and HLA in healthy donors. Notes on the study in general: For most subjects, TCR beta sequences were reported to predict HLA-A and HLA-B alleles with accuracy. It was reported that the classifier diagnosed cytomegalovirus status with high specificity and sensitivity in both the original and validation cohorts. The authors later linked a missense DCLRE1C variant to TCR beta V- and J-gene trimming. The study put 150 or so TCR beta chains on its list as cytomegalovirus-associated.

This PCR relied on a set of 60 Vbeta primers and 13 Jbeta primers. The table came from immunoSEQ multiplex PCR; TCRdb's copy has only in-frame clones and leaves some out. This table holds some 120,000 clones, about 83% found once. Remarks on this clone: Its target is not known.

The CDR3 has 14 amino acids. The V end lost 2 bases, the J end lost 3 bases, and 11 bases lay between the germline ends. Germline values: CDR1 MDHEN, CDR2 SYDVKM. This chain connects TRBV28 to TRBJ2-7; D might be TRBD2 (6 bases). The sequence came from a man aged 25 to 40 in good health and CMV-seronegative. Sequenced sample: PBMCs. This CDR3 reads CASSLRGTVYEQYF. The CDR3 DNA reads as TGTGCCAGCAGTTTACGCGGGACGGTCTACGAGCAGTACTTC. Together with reference TRBV28 and TRBJ2-7, the CDR3 gives the full variable domain: DVKVTQSSRYLVKRTGEKVFLECVQDMDHENMFWYRQDPGLGLRLIYFSYDVKMKEKGDIPEGYSVSREKKERFSLILESASTNQTSMYLCASSLRGTVYEQYFGPGTRLTVT.